These T cell receptor beta chains were read from a single sample in a study of blood T cell repertoires in COVID-19. Repertoires were generated with immunoSEQ multiplex PCR, while TCRdb's copy carries only in-frame clones and drops some. The data show 140,000 to 150,000 clones, about 88% seen once. Source material: peripheral blood. These receptors originate from a human donor with COVID-19, enrolled during active disease. The donor label of this sample is uncertain. Both conserved end residues are part of each CDR3. A D gene is named only where the DNA matches it firmly. Where a row states a size, it is once, few, many or the class of an expanded clone; other rows omit it.

clone size: NA
D gene: NA
V gene: TRBV7-7
J gene: TRBJ2-5
CDR3 protein: CASSLDIDTQETQYF
CDR3 DNA: TGTGCTAGCAGCTTAGACATAGACACCCAAGAGACCCAGTACTTC

clone size: NA
D gene: TRBD1
V gene: TRBV4-1
J gene: TRBJ1-4
CDR3 protein: CASSHPGQANEKLFF
CDR3 DNA: TGCGCCAGCAGCCACCCGGGACAGGCTAATGAAAAACTGTTTTTT

clone size: NA
D gene: TRBD1
V gene: TRBV4-1
J gene: TRBJ1-1
CDR3 protein: CASSQDRTGTGILEAFF
CDR3 DNA: TGCGCCAGCAGCCAAGATAGGACCGGGACAGGGATCCTTGAAGCTTTCTTT

clone size: few
D gene: NA
V gene: TRBV5-1
J gene: TRBJ2-5
CDR3 protein: CASSLQETQYF
CDR3 DNA: TGCGCCAGCAGCCTCCAAGAGACCCAGTACTTC

clone size: NA
D gene: NA
V gene: TRBV27
J gene: TRBJ1-6
CDR3 protein: CASSPSNNSPLHF
CDR3 DNA: TGTGCCAGCAGTCCATCTAATAATTCACCCCTCCACTTT

clone size: NA
D gene: TRBD1
V gene: TRBV27
J gene: TRBJ1-1
CDR3 protein: CASSSSRQGNTEAFF
CDR3 DNA: TGTGCCAGCAGTTCCTCACGACAGGGGAACACTGAAGCTTTCTTT

clone size: NA
D gene: NA
V gene: TRBV10-1
J gene: TRBJ2-3
CDR3 protein: CAHGGARTDTQYF
CDR3 DNA: TGCGCCCATGGCGGGGCTCGAACAGATACGCAGTATTTT

clone size: NA
D gene: NA
V gene: TRBV30
J gene: TRBJ2-4
CDR3 protein: CAWTSSKNIQYF
CDR3 DNA: TGTGCCTGGACAAGCTCCAAAAACATTCAGTACTTC

clone size: NA
D gene: TRBD1
V gene: TRBV12-3/TRBV12-4
J gene: TRBJ1-1
CDR3 protein: CASSSGQPEAFF
CDR3 DNA: TGTGCCAGCAGTTCGGGACAGCCTGAAGCTTTCTTT

clone size: NA
D gene: NA
V gene: TRBV6-5
J gene: TRBJ1-2
CDR3 protein: CASSLGRNYYGYTF
CDR3 DNA: TGTGCCAGCAGTTTGGGCAGAAACTACTATGGCTACACCTTC

clone size: few
D gene: TRBD2
V gene: TRBV10-1
J gene: TRBJ2-5
CDR3 protein: CASAWVSGLAGGLEETQYF
CDR3 DNA: TGCGCCAGCGCATGGGTGTCGGGACTAGCGGGGGGCCTTGAAGAGACCCAGTACTTC

clone size: NA
D gene: TRBD1
V gene: TRBV15
J gene: TRBJ2-5
CDR3 protein: CATAAWDRGEETQYF
CDR3 DNA: TGTGCCACTGCTGCCTGGGACAGGGGAGAAGAGACCCAGTACTTC

clone size: NA
D gene: NA
V gene: TRBV6-5
J gene: TRBJ2-3
CDR3 protein: CASSRTGRETQYF
CDR3 DNA: TGTGCCAGCAGCCGTACAGGGAGGGAGACGCAGTATTTT

clone size: NA
D gene: NA
V gene: TRBV9
J gene: TRBJ2-2
CDR3 protein: CASSVDPSLNSGGGGELFF
CDR3 DNA: TGTGCCAGCAGCGTAGACCCGTCACTAAACTCAGGAGGTGGCGGGGAGCTGTTTTTT

clone size: NA
D gene: NA
V gene: TRBV4-1
J gene: TRBJ2-5
CDR3 protein: CASSHQTGEETQYF
CDR3 DNA: TGCGCCAGCAGCCACCAGACAGGAGAAGAGACCCAGTACTTC

clone size: NA
D gene: NA
V gene: TRBV9
J gene: TRBJ2-1
CDR3 protein: CASSVANEQFF
CDR3 DNA: TGTGCCAGCAGCGTAGCGAATGAGCAGTTCTTC

clone size: NA
D gene: NA
V gene: TRBV9
J gene: TRBJ1-3
CDR3 protein: CASANHGSGNTIYF
CDR3 DNA: TGTGCCAGCGCGAATCACGGGTCTGGAAACACCATATATTTT

clone size: once
D gene: TRBD1
V gene: TRBV7-9
J gene: TRBJ1-2
CDR3 protein: CASSRPPGQGYFGYTF
CDR3 DNA: TGTGCCAGCAGCAGGCCCCCGGGACAGGGTTACTTCGGCTACACCTTC

clone size: NA
D gene: TRBD2
V gene: TRBV6-6
J gene: TRBJ2-2
CDR3 protein: CASSPLAGVGTGELFF
CDR3 DNA: TGTGCCAGCAGTCCCCTAGCGGGAGTTGGTACCGGGGAGCTGTTTTTT

clone size: NA
D gene: NA
V gene: TRBV30
J gene: TRBJ1-1
CDR3 protein: CANRENTEAFF
CDR3 DNA: TGTGCGAATCGAGAGAACACTGAAGCTTTCTTT

clone size: NA
D gene: NA
V gene: TRBV7-6
J gene: TRBJ2-5
CDR3 protein: CASSLAYEAETQYF
CDR3 DNA: TGTGCCAGCAGCTTAGCTTACGAGGCGGAGACCCAGTACTTC

clone size: NA
D gene: NA
V gene: TRBV5-1
J gene: TRBJ1-4
CDR3 protein: CASSSGSLLATNEKLFF
CDR3 DNA: TGCGCCAGCAGCTCGGGGTCACTCCTTGCAACTAATGAAAAACTGTTTTTT

clone size: NA
D gene: NA
V gene: TRBV19
J gene: TRBJ2-1
CDR3 protein: CASSIQLTGEDEQFF
CDR3 DNA: TGTGCCAGTAGTATACAACTTACAGGGGAGGATGAGCAGTTCTTC

clone size: NA
D gene: NA
V gene: TRBV11-2
J gene: TRBJ2-3
CDR3 protein: CASSLDRGTDTQYF
CDR3 DNA: TGTGCCAGCAGCTTAGATAGGGGAACAGATACGCAGTATTTT

clone size: once
D gene: TRBD2
V gene: TRBV9
J gene: TRBJ2-7
CDR3 protein: CASSVVAGGPYEQYF
CDR3 DNA: TGTGCCAGCAGCGTAGTAGCGGGAGGGCCCTACGAGCAGTACTTC

clone size: once
D gene: TRBD1
V gene: TRBV28
J gene: TRBJ2-7
CDR3 protein: CASRPTGAPTYEQYF
CDR3 DNA: TGTGCCAGCAGGCCTACAGGGGCCCCTACCTACGAGCAGTACTTC

clone size: NA
D gene: TRBD1
V gene: TRBV24-1
J gene: TRBJ1-3
CDR3 protein: CATKHRDRGPGNTIYF
CDR3 DNA: TGTGCCACCAAGCACCGGGACAGGGGGCCTGGAAACACCATATATTTT

clone size: NA
D gene: NA
V gene: TRBV6-1
J gene: TRBJ1-5
CDR3 protein: CASSPLVGGQPQHF
CDR3 DNA: TGTGCCAGCAGCCCCCTTGTGGGAGGCCAGCCCCAGCATTTT

clone size: NA
D gene: TRBD1
V gene: TRBV7-3
J gene: TRBJ2-5
CDR3 protein: CASSSPLTGQETQYF
CDR3 DNA: TGTGCCAGCAGCTCCCCGCTGACAGGGCAAGAGACCCAGTACTTC